The rows below give T cell receptor beta chains drawn from one sample of a study of OX40 agonist ivuxolimab in advanced cancers. Assay: immunoSEQ multiplex PCR; the TCRdb copy retains only in-frame clones and omits some. The repertoire holds 52,000 or so clones, with roughly 87% as singletons. Source: CD4+ or CD8+ T cells sorted from blood, taken in a trial of the OX40 agonist ivuxolimab. The receptors originated from an adult with an advanced solid tumor such as melanoma, head and neck, liver or kidney cancer. CDR3s include the opening cysteine and the closing phenylalanine or tryptophan. D genes are given only for firm matches. The listing skips clone size in some rows; elsewhere it reads once, few, many or a size class.

size,J,D,V,DNA,CDR3
once,TRBJ2-2,-,TRBV4-1,TGCGCCAGCAGCCCCCTTACGGGTGGGGAGCTGTTTTTT,CASSPLTGGELFF
-,TRBJ2-7,TRBD1,TRBV5-5,TGTGCCAGCAGACCTCCGGGACAGGGACACGAGCAGTACTTC,CASRPPGQGHEQYF
-,TRBJ1-2,TRBD1,TRBV28,TGTGCCAGCGCTTTGGACAGGGTCGGAGGCTACACCTTC,CASALDRVGGYTF
-,TRBJ1-1,-,TRBV11-1,TGTGCCAGCAGCTTAATGTCGGGGACTGAAGCTTTCTTT,CASSLMSGTEAFF
few,TRBJ1-1,TRBD1,TRBV29-1,TGCAGCGCGCCGGGACAGGGGGAGGAAGCTTTCTTT,CSAPGQGEEAFF
-,TRBJ2-1,-,TRBV7-9,TGTGCCAGCATGACTTTCAATGAGCAGTTCTTC,CASMTFNEQFF
-,TRBJ2-3,-,TRBV13,TGTGCCAGCAGCTTAGTGCCCACAGATACGCAGTATTTT,CASSLVPTDTQYF
-,TRBJ2-2,-,TRBV11-2,TGTGCCAGCAGCCACGGCATCCTAGTTGTAGACACCGGGGAGCTGTTTTTT,CASSHGILVVDTGELFF
few,TRBJ2-1,-,TRBV7-9,TGTGCCAGCAGCTTAGAGCGGGCAGGGGGCAATGAGCAGTTCTTC,CASSLERAGGNEQFF
-,TRBJ2-1,-,TRBV9,TGTGCCAGCAGCGTAGCTCAGGACTCAACCTACAATGAGCAGTTCTTC,CASSVAQDSTYNEQFF
-,TRBJ2-7,-,TRBV28,TGTGCCAGCAGTTTAGGGACACGCGGGGAGTGGTCCTACGAGCAGTACTTC,CASSLGTRGEWSYEQYF
once,TRBJ2-1,-,TRBV5-4,TGTGCCAGCAGCTTGTCGTCGGGGTACAATGAGCAGTTCTTC,CASSLSSGYNEQFF
-,TRBJ1-4,-,TRBV19,TGTGCCAGTAGTATCAGGAATAATGAAAAACTGTTTTTT,CASSIRNNEKLFF
-,TRBJ1-1,-,TRBV13,TGTGCCAGCAGCTTACCCCCAGGCTTCACTTTCTTT,CASSLPPGFTFF
-,TRBJ1-2,TRBD1,TRBV27,TGTGCCAGCGCGGCAGGGGGCGGCTATGGCTACACCTTC,CASAAGGGYGYTF
-,TRBJ2-7,-,TRBV5-1,TGCGCCAGCAGCCCGGGTTACGAGCAGTACTTC,CASSPGYEQYF
-,TRBJ2-3,TRBD2,TRBV9,TGTGCCAGCAGTTCTAGCGGGATCACAGATACGCAGTATTTT,CASSSSGITDTQYF
-,TRBJ1-1,-,TRBV5-5,TGTGCCAGCAGCCTAGGGTCGAACACTGAAGCTTTCTTT,CASSLGSNTEAFF
-,TRBJ1-2,-,TRBV7-6,TGTGCCAGCAGCCCGACAGGCAACTATGGCTACACCTTC,CASSPTGNYGYTF